Listed below are T cell receptor beta chains from one sample, sequenced in a study of T cells after yellow fever vaccination. TCRdb analysed the 5' RACE reads with MiXCR anew, one entry per CDR3 protein. The data contain approximately 550,000 distinct CDR3 sequences, around 21% of them singletons. Sequences were derived from PBMCs, sampled 15 days after the yellow fever booster vaccination. Every receptor here comes from a man younger than 45 who received the YFV17D yellow fever vaccine. Each CDR3 is given with its conserved first and last residue. The size field is filled for only some rows; it gives once, few, many or a size class.

cdr3_aa clone_size j_call v_call cdr3_length
CASSRTGATDVYNEQFF . TRBJ2-1 TRBV13 17
CASSQESVFAYEQFF many TRBJ2-1 TRBV4-3 15
CSASATGVSGEQYF . TRBJ2-7 TRBV20-1 14
CASTTGEANYGYTF . TRBJ1-2 TRBV5-1 14
CASSSATGGYEQYF few TRBJ2-7 TRBV12-3/TRBV12-4 14
CASSPPRSGNTGELFF . TRBJ2-2 TRBV12-3/TRBV12-4 16
CSAPLTGELFF . TRBJ2-2 TRBV20-1 11
CASSSGTPRDEQFF . TRBJ2-1 TRBV19 14
CASSGTKLGRDTQYF few TRBJ2-3 TRBV6-2/TRBV6-3 15
CASSWGLQETQYF many TRBJ2-5 TRBV5-6 13
CASTFSWDRGTEQYF few TRBJ2-7 TRBV7-2 15
CSAREASGSLETQYF . TRBJ2-5 TRBV20-1 15
CASSLRGQGASEQYF . TRBJ2-7 TRBV5-1 15
CSASLPPGQGFTDTQYF . TRBJ2-3 TRBV20-1 17
CASSSDLLGQQETQYF . TRBJ2-5 TRBV6-1 16
CSAKKDTYLLREETQYF few TRBJ2-5 TRBV20-1 17
CATRLAGGEQFF once TRBJ2-1 TRBV24-1 12
CASSSASTSGRPEQFF few TRBJ2-1 TRBV7-9 16
CASSSSGTRGNEQFF . TRBJ2-1 TRBV7-2 15